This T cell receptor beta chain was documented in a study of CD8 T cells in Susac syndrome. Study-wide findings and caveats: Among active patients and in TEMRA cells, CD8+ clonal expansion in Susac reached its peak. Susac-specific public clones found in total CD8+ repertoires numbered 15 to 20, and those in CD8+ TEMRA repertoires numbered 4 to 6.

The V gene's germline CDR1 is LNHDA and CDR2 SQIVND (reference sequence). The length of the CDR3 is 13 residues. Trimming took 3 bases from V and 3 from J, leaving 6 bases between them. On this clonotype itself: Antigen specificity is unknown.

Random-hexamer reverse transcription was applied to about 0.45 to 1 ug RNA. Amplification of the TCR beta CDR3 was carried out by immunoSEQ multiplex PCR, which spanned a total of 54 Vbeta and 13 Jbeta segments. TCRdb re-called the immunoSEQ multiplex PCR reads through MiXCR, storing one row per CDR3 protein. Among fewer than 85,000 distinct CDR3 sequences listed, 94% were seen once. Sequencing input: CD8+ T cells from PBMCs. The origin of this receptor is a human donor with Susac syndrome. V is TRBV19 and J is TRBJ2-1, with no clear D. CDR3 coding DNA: TGTGCCAGTAGTATTGCAGGCTACAATGAGCAGTTCTTC. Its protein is CASSIAGYNEQFF.